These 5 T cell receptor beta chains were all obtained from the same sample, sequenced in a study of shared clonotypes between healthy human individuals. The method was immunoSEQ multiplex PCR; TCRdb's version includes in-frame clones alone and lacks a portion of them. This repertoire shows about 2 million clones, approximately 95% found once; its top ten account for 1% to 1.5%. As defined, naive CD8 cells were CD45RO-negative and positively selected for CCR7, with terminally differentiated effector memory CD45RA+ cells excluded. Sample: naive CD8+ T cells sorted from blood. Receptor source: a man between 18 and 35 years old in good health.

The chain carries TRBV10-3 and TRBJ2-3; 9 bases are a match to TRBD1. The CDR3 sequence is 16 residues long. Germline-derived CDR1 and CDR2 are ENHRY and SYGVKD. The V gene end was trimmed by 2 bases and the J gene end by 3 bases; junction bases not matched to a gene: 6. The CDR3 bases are TGTGCCATCAGTGAGACCGGGACAGGGAAAACAGATACGCAGTATTTT. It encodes CAISETGTGKTDTQYF.

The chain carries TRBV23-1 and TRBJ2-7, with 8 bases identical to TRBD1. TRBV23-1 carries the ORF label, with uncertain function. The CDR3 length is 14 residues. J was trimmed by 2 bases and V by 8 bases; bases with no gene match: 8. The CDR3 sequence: CASQGQALPYEQYF. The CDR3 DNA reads TGCGCCAGCCAGGGACAGGCCCTACCCTACGAGCAGTACTTC.

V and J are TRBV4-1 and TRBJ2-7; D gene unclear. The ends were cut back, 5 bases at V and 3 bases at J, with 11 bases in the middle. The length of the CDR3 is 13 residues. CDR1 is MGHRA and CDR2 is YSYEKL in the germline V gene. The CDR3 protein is CASSAIDNYEQYF. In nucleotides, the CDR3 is TGCGCCAGCAGCGCCATTGATAACTACGAGCAGTACTTC.

CDR3 bases: TGTGCCAGCAGCTTAGCCTATACAGATACGCAGTATTTT. Encoded protein: CASSLAYTDTQYF. The chain recombines TRBV11-2 with TRBJ2-3; D gene unclear. This CDR3 is built from 13 residues. Per the germline V gene, CDR1 is SGHAT and CDR2 is FQNNGV. V was shortened by 1 base and J by 3 bases, with 5 bases between the two germline ends.

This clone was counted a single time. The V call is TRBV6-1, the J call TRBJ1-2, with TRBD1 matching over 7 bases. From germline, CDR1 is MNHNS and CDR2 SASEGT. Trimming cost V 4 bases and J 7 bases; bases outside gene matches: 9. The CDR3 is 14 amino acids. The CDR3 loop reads CASSGQGWSAGYTF. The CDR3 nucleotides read TGTGCCAGCAGTGGACAGGGATGGTCGGCTGGCTACACCTTC.